The sequence of this T cell receptor (beta chain) was determined in a study of cytomegalovirus exposure and HLA in healthy donors. General study results and limits: High sensitivity and specificity were reportedly achieved when the classifier diagnosed cytomegalovirus status. Clonal expansion was found to be greater in HLA-associated TCR beta chains than in equally common others in a later analysis.

Turning to this clone: Antigen specificity is unknown.

This CDR3 comprises 14 residues. V gave up 2 bases and J gave up 8 bases, with 15 bases separating them. Per the germline V gene, CDR1 is MNHEY and CDR2 is SVGAGI. PCR used 60 Vbeta primers and 13 Jbeta primers. Clones were read by immunoSEQ multiplex PCR, and TCRdb kept only the in-frame ones, dropping some. Of 100,000 to 150,000 clones detected, about 78% appear once; the ten largest clones hold approximately 1.6%. The V and J genes are TRBV6-5 and TRBJ1-2, with D possibly matching TRBD1 (5 bases). Sequencing was performed on PBMCs. The TCR was taken from a female donor in good health and CMV-seronegative. CDR3 bases: TGTGCCAGCAGTTACCTGGGCAGGGCTTCCGGCTACACCTTC. It yields the protein CASSYLGRASGYTF.